This T cell receptor beta chain was captured by sequencing in a study of cytomegalovirus exposure and HLA in healthy donors (dated 2017 in TCRdb). For the study in its entirety: In an earlier analysis of several hundred of the donors, 250 to 350 Gb of sequence data and 117 million unique TCR beta sequences from roughly 200 million T cells were reported. Among the roughly 410 genotyped donors, approximately 77% belonged to the genetic ancestry cluster associated with self-reported Caucasian donors. The later analysis used no new phenotypic data to find candidate immune exposures, relying instead on TCR beta sequences and their occurrence across donors. Every discovery cohort repertoire had been produced on one sequencing platform. Among 398 genotyped donors of the cohort, an average of approximately 240,000 unique TCR beta nucleotide sequences was sequenced per donor, of which 15% to 20% were non-productive. Typing coverage varied by locus: roughly 629-640 donors for A, B, C, DRB1 and DQB1; 500 to 550 for DQA1; over 600 for DPA1; 400 to 480 for DPB1. A later analysis re-examined previously published TCR beta repertoires from more than 600 donors and added high-resolution HLA genotyping to investigate patterns of TCR occurrence. Roughly 5 DR-DQ haplotypes were handled as single units for association and clustering, since linkage in the cohort was strong. In addition to the first cohort of several hundred subjects, a separate validation cohort of about 120 different subjects was used. To predict cytomegalovirus infection status, the study brought together high-throughput TCR immunosequencing, statistical association of individual TCRs with disease status, and machine learning. Class I and class II HLA loci were covered by the typing at four-digit resolution. Alongside the repertoire data, information on donor age, sex, ethnicity and CMV serostatus was compiled. An early release covering over 500 HLA-typed donors comprised 300 to 350 gigabases of sequencing data and tens of millions of unique TCR sequences. The study aimed to test whether signatures of past pathogen exposure could be identified by cataloging public T cell receptors. In a later genetic analysis, genome-wide SNP genotypes for about three fifths of the roughly 670 donors were used, and that subset was treated as a discovery cohort. An earlier analysis of around 580 of the donors used high-throughput TCR beta sequencing to judge whether each TCR beta V gene segment behaved as functional or pseudogenic. Using immunosequencing, the study profiled T cell repertoires from 640 or so subjects and related those repertoires to cytomegalovirus serostatus.

This clone was found a few times. No cognate antigen has been identified for it. The record has no base qualities; no much larger clone is one base away. Library preparation employed the immunoSEQ multiplex PCR assay. For the multiplex PCR, a mixture combining 60 forward primers for TCR Vbeta segments and 13 reverse primers for TCR Jbeta segments was used. Amplification of the CDR3 region of rearranged TCR beta genes was performed with a multiplex PCR assay on genomic DNA. The amplified TCR beta libraries were sequenced on the Illumina HiSeq System as 87-base-pair reads. As for the authors' bioinformatics: A later analysis counted 65 million to 90 million unique TCR beta chains across the 500 to 850 repertoires, and some 11 million of these chains were shared by at least two donors. Raw reads were error-corrected and collapsed into unique sequences with a nearest-neighbor algorithm that merged closely related sequences to remove PCR and sequencing errors. V, D and J gene segments were assigned by aligning CDR3 sequences to IMGT reference sequences. Each retained sequence needed at least a six-nucleotide match to both a V gene segment and a J gene segment. A rearrangement counted as productive if the CDR3 had no stop codons and remained in frame with V and J, and every other rearrangement counted as non-productive. CDR3 was defined according to IMGT convention as the region running from the second conserved V-encoded cysteine to the conserved J-encoded phenylalanine. The earlier analysis of some 580 of the donors excluded any sequence lacking an unambiguous match to a single V gene segment. In an earlier analysis of roughly 600 of the donors, a V segment was called functional when productive rearrangements were above 56.7%, and segregating when the standard deviation between donors exceeded 5%. A statistical classification framework was developed to diagnose cytomegalovirus status using the catalog of TCR beta chain sequences. V and J gene assignment, in a later analysis, came from comparing TCR nucleotide sequences with IMGT/GENE-DB human TR gene sequences. The TCRdist pipeline was used in a later analysis to assign CDR3 sequences and most-parsimonious VDJ recombination scenarios. In a later analysis, every TCR beta chain was defined by the combination of its CDR3 amino acid sequence and its V-gene family, and reads without a unique V-gene family were dropped. In a later analysis, 550 to 650 highly shared, low-generation-probability nucleotide sequences were removed to address suspected cross-contamination and a sequencing artifact. For each public chain, a later analysis derived a clonal expansion index from normalized ranks of inferred template counts within each repertoire. In a later analysis, generation probabilities were computed using a VDJ recombination model fitted to out-of-frame rearrangements, and the results were checked against IGoR. In a later analysis, hypergeometric tests were used to score TCR-TCR, TCR-HLA and TCR-CMV co-occurrence, with a repertoire-size bias correction applied to TCR pairs. False discovery rates were estimated in a later analysis by permuting HLA or CMV assignments 20 times. In a later analysis, co-occurring TCRs were grouped with DBSCAN, and TCRdist sequence similarity was added when clustering was performed within HLA-allele-positive subsets. Repertoires with fewer than 30,000 or more than 120,000 public chains, plus five repertoires with anomalous nucleotide sharing, were excluded from co-occurrence clustering. TCRdb stores this immuneACCESS table with in-frame sequences only. Part of the clones is absent; in the studies checked, under half of the shortfall reflects unresolved V genes, and no reason is known for the rest. That table furnishes V, J and clone size, whereas the DNA furnished D and trimming. The sample table contains 160,000 or so clones; only one count was recorded for just under 80% of them. The ten largest make up over 8% of the sample.

In total, just over 650 healthy bone marrow donors made up the cohort. At the time of sampling, all cohort members were nominally healthy, though unrecorded immune exposures were likely present. The donor was CMV seropositive and belonged to the group of more than 250 seropositive cohort members. Every donor gave a peripheral blood sample, and the peripheral blood mononuclear cells from that sample were used for TCR beta sequencing. Genomic DNA was extracted from the blood cell samples with the Qiagen DNeasy Blood Extraction Kit. General conclusions and limits of the study: The authors suggested that the approach could potentially be extended to other disease states and immunological phenotypes. The sequencing pipeline was judged likely to have produced a cluster of highly shared sequence variants as a technical artifact. A further reported finding was that TCR beta sequences accurately predicted the HLA-A and HLA-B alleles for most subjects in the first cohort. The classifier was reported to diagnose cytomegalovirus status with high specificity and sensitivity in both the original cohort and the validation cohort. In a later genetic analysis, fewer N-insertions in productive TCRs were reported among donors in an Asian-associated ancestry cluster than the roughly 670-donor mean. A later analysis found that TCR association rates varied across HLA loci, with DRB1 alleles showing the most associated TCRs and HLA-C alleles the fewest. An association between a missense DCLRE1C variant and V-gene and J-gene trimming of TCR beta chains was found in a later genetic analysis and replicated in an independent cohort. While some public TCRs were present in many individuals, most TCR sequences turned up only very rarely across donors. Some IMGT-functional V segments, including TRBV6-2 and TRBV6-3, could not be distinguished by the 87-base-pair reads and were therefore excluded. In a later analysis, several top co-occurrence clusters were reported to appear linked to parvovirus B19, influenza, CMV and Epstein-Barr virus. In a later analysis, HLA-associated TCR beta chains showed more clonal expansion and lower generation probabilities than non-associated chains that were equally common. Correlated functional status among segregating V segments might reflect linkage disequilibrium, but an unknown experimental factor could not be ruled out. Because some donors lacked HLA typing at each locus, the association tests relied only on the typed subset. The study gave a list of roughly 150 TCR beta chains associated with cytomegalovirus. The earlier analysis of 587 of the donors excluded some 15 rarely observed V segments, including chromosome 9 orphons, because counts were too low. Assigning TCR associations to individual alleles was difficult when HLA alleles, especially DR and DQ, strongly co-occurred. In vitro tests confirmed that a few of the cytomegalovirus-associated TCR beta chains recognize cytomegalovirus antigens. CMV serostatus was the only immune exposure information available for the cohort. This cohort had only TCR beta chains sequenced, and the lack of alpha or paired-chain data limited which features could be detected. A later analysis associated 15,000 to 20,000 TCR beta sequences with specific HLA alleles at a false discovery rate of 0.05. In a later analysis, most CMV-associated TCR beta chains were found to appear HLA-restricted, with HLA associations seemingly driven largely by CMV exposure. In an earlier analysis of fewer than 700 of the donors, most TCR beta V segments appeared in productive rearrangements about 90% or about 30% of the time, broadly matching IMGT annotations. Sequencing depth was assumed to be roughly uniform across donors in the presence/absence analyses, though that assumption may not hold.

Its CDR3 holds 15 amino acids, cysteine through phenylalanine. Only the CDR3 DNA stays, 45 bases, in frame from base 1. The V end gives up 5 bases and the J end 2 bases, leaving 6 bases in the junction not matched to a gene. CDR1 and CDR2 are drawn from the germline V gene (reference sequence): LNHDA, SQIVND. The sequence links TRBV19 to TRBJ1-2; 9 central bases correspond to TRBD1. The TCR comes from a man between 18 and 35 years old in good health and CMV-seropositive. The sample comprised PBMCs. Read as DNA, the sequence is TGTGCCAGTAGTTCCACAGGGGGCGCGAACTATGGCTACACCTTC. Translated, it reads CASSSTGGANYGYTF.